Following are 19 T cell receptor beta chains from one sample sequenced in a study of shared clonotypes between healthy human individuals. Method: immunoSEQ multiplex PCR; TCRdb's copy keeps in-frame clones and lacks some. Altogether millions of clones are present, 85% to 95% being singletons, with the ten largest covering 0.1% to 0.15%. Specimen: naive CD4+ T cells sorted from blood. Sample subset: CD45RA+ positively selected. Receptors were obtained from a man aged 18 to 30 in good health.

This chain uses TRBV19 with TRBJ1-5; D gene unclear. The CDR3 has 13 residues. Germline assignment: CDR1 LNHDA and CDR2 SQIVND (reference sequence). With 10 bases removed from V and 7 bases from J, the gap between germline ends came to 17 bases. Here the CDR3 DNA reads TGTGCCACCGAAGGGTCCCCAAGACAGCCCCAGCATTTT. Translation: CATEGSPRQPQHF.

This clone was recorded once. The chain uses TRBV7-8 and TRBJ2-7; TRBD1 matches 7 bases. Trimming at V came to 1 base and at J to 4 bases, leaving 19 bases not matched to a gene. The CDR3 consists of 19 residues. Germline CDR1 reads SGHVS; CDR2 reads FQNEAQ. The CDR3 DNA is TGTGCCAGCAGCTTAGAATCTAGGACAGGCCCTAAACCTTCGTACGAGCAGTACTTC. This gives the protein CASSLESRTGPKPSYEQYF. The whole variable domain, remainder taken from reference TRBV7-8 and TRBJ2-7, is GAGVSQSPRYKVAKRGQDVALRCDPISGHVSLFWYQQALGQGPEFLTYFQNEAQLDKSGLPSDRFFAERPEGSVSTLKIQRTQQEDSAVYLCASSLESRTGPKPSYEQYFGPGTRLTVT.

A note on this clone: The sample holds other DNA sequences that translate to the same CDR3. V usage is TRBV27 and J usage is TRBJ1-1, with D possibly being TRBD1 (5 bases). There are 13 residues in the CDR3. Trimming removed 3 bases at V and 4 bases at J, with 9 bases between. Germline loops: CDR1 MNHEY, CDR2 SMNVEV (reference sequence). The CDR3 nucleotides read TGTGCCAGCAGTTTGAGGGGAGGCACTGAAGCTTTCTTT. Translation: CASSLRGGTEAFF.

The chain uses TRBV5-4 and TRBJ2-7; a possible D gene is TRBD2 (7 bases). Trimming stripped 4 bases from V and 3 bases from J, with 17 bases between. Germline V lookup: CDR1 SGHNT, CDR2 YYREEE (reference sequence). The CDR3 consists of 15 residues. The chain's CDR3 is CASSRGGDNHYEQYF. The CDR3 DNA sequence: TGTGCCAGCAGCCGAGGGGGGGACAACCACTACGAGCAGTACTTC.

Notes on this clone: Other nucleotide sequences in the sample specify the same CDR3. This chain connects TRBV18 to TRBJ2-7, with D uncertain. CDR3 length: 12 residues. V gave up 3 bases and J gave up 3 bases, with 6 bases separating them. Germline lookup yields CDR1 KGHSH and CDR2 LQKENI. The CDR3 DNA follows: TGTGCCAGCTCACCGGGTGGCTACGAGCAGTACTTC. Translation gives CASSPGGYEQYF.

A word on this clone: The same CDR3 also results from other DNA sequences found in this sample. The rearrangement links TRBV5-1 to TRBJ1-2, with a weak D call TRBD1 (5 bases). V lost 1 base, J lost 5 bases, and 12 bases lay in between. Germline V gene lookup returns CDR1 SGHRS and CDR2 YFSETQ. The CDR3 consists of 14 residues. The CDR3, as DNA: TGCGCCAGCAGCTTGACGGACGGGGGATATGGCTACACCTTC. This translates into CASSLTDGGYGYTF.

As for this clone: This may come from a read error, since a much larger clone is one base off. This chain connects TRBV30 to TRBJ1-6; D perhaps matches TRBD1 (6 bases). Germline lookup yields CDR1 GTSNPN and CDR2 SVGIG (reference sequence). Between the trimmed V and J ends, which lost 8 bases and 7 bases, there was a span of 15 bases. This CDR3 spans 13 amino acids. In DNA, the CDR3 is TGTGCCAGCCGAGGGGGGGAAAATTCACCCCTCCACTTT. Protein product: CASRGGENSPLHF.

This chain links TRBV5-4 with TRBJ2-5; 9 bases are a match to TRBD2. The trim removed 5 bases at V and 1 base at J, leaving 12 bases unmatched. Germline assignment: CDR1 SGHNT and CDR2 YYREEE (reference sequence). The CDR3 extends over 17 amino acids. The CDR3 is CASSRGAGGGFQETQYF. CDR3 bases: TGTGCCAGCAGTCGTGGGGCGGGAGGGGGCTTCCAAGAGACCCAGTACTTC.

This rearrangement joins TRBV7-2 to TRBJ2-2, with TRBD2 as a possible D gene (6 bases). Germline-derived CDR1 and CDR2 are SGHTA and FQGNSA. V was pared by 5 bases and J by 3 bases, with 16 bases between. The CDR3 is made up of 16 amino acids. CDR3 protein: CASSLGLGTYTGELFF. CDR3 DNA sequence: TGTGCCAGCAGCCTGGGACTGGGGACCTACACCGGGGAGCTGTTTTTT.

J is TRBJ1-4 and V is TRBV10-2, with 8 bases lining up with TRBD1. The J segment lost 0 bases and the V segment lost 4 bases, leaving 4 bases of the junction unmatched. Germline V gene data show CDR1 as WSHSY and CDR2 as SAAADI. The CDR3 consists of 16 residues. CDR3 sequence: CASSGQGASTNEKLFF. CDR3 bases: TGCGCCAGCAGTGGGCAGGGGGCTTCAACTAATGAAAAACTGTTTTTT.

V gene TRBV30 combines with J gene TRBJ1-1; perhaps TRBD1 as D (5 bases). The CDR3 runs 14 residues. The germline V and J ends were trimmed by 3 bases and 1 base, with 12 bases remaining between them. CDR1 and CDR2 from the germline V gene are GTSNPN and SVGIG (reference sequence). The CDR3 spells CAWRGDKPNTEAFF. The CDR3 nucleotides read TGTGCCTGGAGAGGGGATAAACCGAACACTGAAGCTTTCTTT. Together with reference TRBV30 and TRBJ1-1, the CDR3 gives the full variable domain: SQTIHQWPATLVQPVGSPLSLECTVEGTSNPNLYWYRQAAGRGLQLLFYSVGIGQISSEVPQNLSASRPQDRQFILSSKKLLLSDSGFYLCAWRGDKPNTEAFFGQGTRLTVV.

The rearrangement joins TRBV28 to TRBJ1-2; D is possibly TRBD1 (6 bases). Germline CDR1 and CDR2: MDHEN and SYDVKM. The V and J ends lost 6 bases and 5 bases respectively, with 16 bases between them. This CDR3 spans 14 amino acids. The CDR3 loop is CASSPGTYSYGYTF. For the CDR3, the DNA is TGTGCCAGCAGCCCCGGGACATATAGTTATGGCTACACCTTC.

The genes are TRBV5-1 and TRBJ1-6; maybe TRBD1 (5 bases). Germline lookup yields CDR1 SGHRS and CDR2 YFSETQ. The CDR3 sequence is 17 residues long. Trimming pared 4 bases from V and 7 bases from J, leaving 21 bases between. CDR3 in amino acids: CASSNRGDGGHNSPLHF. CDR3 coding DNA: TGCGCCAGCAGCAACAGAGGAGATGGGGGTCACAATTCACCCCTCCACTTT.

This chain uses TRBV29-1 with TRBJ2-1; D call uncertain. With 2 bases removed from V and 7 bases from J, the gap between germline ends came to 12 bases. CDR3 size: 13 residues. Germline V CDR1 and CDR2: SQVTM, ANQGSEA. Here the CDR3 reads CSVEMGKGNEQFF. In DNA form, the CDR3 reads TGCAGCGTTGAAATGGGGAAGGGTAATGAGCAGTTCTTC.

This sequence joins TRBV11-2 and TRBJ1-1; D is perhaps TRBD1 (5 bases). The CDR3 contains 15 residues. Germline V lookup: CDR1 SGHAT, CDR2 FQNNGV. The V end was cut by 1 base, the J end by 3 bases, with 12 bases between. This CDR3 reads CASSLGGREYTEAFF. The CDR3 coding sequence is TGTGCCAGCAGCTTAGGTGGCAGGGAGTACACTGAAGCTTTCTTT.

The chain carries TRBV11-3 and TRBJ1-1, with 8 bases identical to TRBD1. CDR3 length: 17 residues. CDR1 and CDR2 from the germline V gene are SGHNT and YENEEA. Trimming cost V 2 bases and J 1 base; bases outside gene matches: 9. The CDR3 spells CASSLLRGDRRNTEAFF. In DNA form, the CDR3 reads TGTGCCAGCAGCTTACTCCGGGGGGACAGGAGGAACACTGAAGCTTTCTTT.

The genes are TRBV7-3 and TRBJ1-2, with no clear D. Trimming pared 3 bases from V and 8 bases from J, leaving 13 bases between. This CDR3 is built from 13 residues. Germline lookup yields CDR1 SGHTA and CDR2 FQGTGA. The DNA for the CDR3 is TGTGCCAGCAGCTTGGACGGTGCAGGCGGCTACACCTTC. This encodes CASSLDGAGGYTF.

The chain carries TRBV7-2 and TRBJ2-7; 10 bases are a match to TRBD2. Germline V gene data show CDR1 as SGHTA and CDR2 as FQGNSA. V was pared by 6 bases and J by 1 base, with 6 bases of the junction left unmatched. The CDR3 extends over 15 amino acids. The chain's CDR3 is CASRPSSGGSYEQYF. CDR3 nucleotide sequence: TGTGCCAGCAGACCCTCTAGCGGGGGTTCCTACGAGCAGTACTTC.

The rearrangement joins TRBV6-5 to TRBJ1-1; the D is unclear. V lost 4 bases and J 4 bases, leaving 4 bases between the germline ends. Germline loops: CDR1 MNHEY, CDR2 SVGAGI. CDR3 size: 11 residues. The CDR3 sequence: CASSSFTEAFF. The CDR3 DNA sequence: TGTGCCAGCAGTTCTTTCACTGAAGCTTTCTTT.